The 20 T cell receptor beta chains below were found in one sample sequenced in a study of blood T cells in healthy people across ages. Primed by a sample-barcoded 5' primer and a J-beta primer mix, a second PCR proceeded for roughly 7 to 12 cycles. TCRdb fed the 5' RACE reads into MiXCR, producing one record per CDR3 protein. The sample shows about 1.6 million distinct CDR3 sequences, around 35% of them seen only once. The material sequenced was blood. Receptors were obtained from a woman between 25 and 40 years old in good health.

This clonotype turned up a few times. This chain connects TRBV9 to TRBJ2-1, with 16 bases matching TRBD2. V lost 3 bases to trimming and J lost 1 base; unmatched junction nucleotides: 7. This CDR3 has 19 residues. Germline CDR1 SGDLS, CDR2 YYNGEE. The CDR3 bases are TGTGCCAGCAGCGCGTGGGGGACTAGCGGGGGGGCTTCCTACAATGAGCAGTTCTTC. Translated: CASSAWGTSGGASYNEQFF.

This chain uses TRBV2 with TRBJ2-4; 8 bases align to TRBD1. CDR1 is SNHLY, CDR2 FYNNEI, per germline. The CDR3 loop spans 17 amino acids. With 7 bases clipped from V and 3 bases from J, the junction kept 14 bases outside the gene matches. The CDR3 protein is CASILRQGYIRKNIQYF. Here the CDR3 DNA reads TGTGCCAGCATTCTTCGACAGGGGTACATTCGCAAAAACATTCAGTACTTC. The full variable domain, in which reference TRBV2 and TRBJ2-4 provide the parts outside the CDR3, is EPEVTQTPSHQVTQMGQEVILRCVPISNHLYFYWYRQILGQKVEFLVSFYNNEISEKSEIFDDQFSVERPDGSNFTLKIRSTKLEDSAMYFCASILRQGYIRKNIQYFGAGTRLSVL.

This clonotype was detected a few times. The chain links TRBV11-2 to TRBJ2-1, with 10 nucleotides matching TRBD1. Germline V CDR1 and CDR2: SGHAT, FQNNGV. The CDR3 spans 15 residues. Unmatched junction bases numbered 11, after V lost 6 bases and J lost 9 bases. The CDR3 is CASSPRDRGEVEQFF. The CDR3 bases are TGTGCCAGCAGTCCTCGGGACAGGGGTGAGGTTGAGCAGTTCTTC.

A few counts support this clonotype. The gene calls are TRBV7-9 and TRBJ1-2; a weak D match, TRBD1 (5 bases). The CDR3 totals 13 residues. Germline assignment: CDR1 SEHNR and CDR2 FQNEAQ (reference sequence). Trimming cost V 1 base and J 4 bases, with 7 bases left between them. This CDR3 reads CASSLGGLYGYTF. The CDR3 DNA reads as TGTGCCAGCAGCTTAGGGGGACTCTATGGCTACACCTTC.

This clonotype was recorded a few times. The V call is TRBV6-1, the J call TRBJ2-1; perhaps TRBD2 as D (6 bases). The germline V gene encodes CDR1 MNHNS and CDR2 SASEGT. The CDR3 is 16 amino acids. Trimming stripped 2 bases from V and 4 bases from J, with 15 bases between. CDR3 DNA: TGTGCCAGCAGTGAACTGGATAGCGGAATTTACAATGAGCAGTTCTTC. It is translated as CASSELDSGIYNEQFF.

A word on this clonotype: The junction differs from germline at one of its ends, possibly a read error. This sequence joins TRBV2 and TRBJ2-3; 16 bases fit TRBD2. From germline, CDR1 is SNHLY and CDR2 FYNNEI. The CDR3 is made up of 17 amino acids. The CDR3 here is CASSGPGLAGGGDAQYF. CDR3 nucleotides: TGTGCCAGCAGTGGACCGGGACTAGCGGGGGGGGGAGATGCGCAGTATTTT.

J is TRBJ2-7 and V is TRBV29-1; 12 bases align to TRBD2. From germline, CDR1 is SQVTM and CDR2 ANQGSEA. The CDR3 has 13 residues. Trimming took 3 bases from V and 4 from J; bases not matched to a gene: 1. The CDR3 loop reads CSVDTSGGYEQYF. The CDR3 DNA sequence: TGCAGCGTTGATACTAGCGGGGGGTACGAGCAGTACTTC.

The chain joins TRBV11-2 to TRBJ2-1, with a tentative D call TRBD2 (5 bases). Trimming took 4 bases from V and 6 from J, leaving 13 bases between them. CDR1 and CDR2 (germline): SGHAT, FQNNGV. There are 14 residues in the CDR3. The CDR3 DNA follows: TGTGCCAGCAGCTCCGTCCAGCGGATCAATGAGCAGTTCTTC. Amino acids: CASSSVQRINEQFF.

This clonotype came up many times. The genes are TRBV29-1 and TRBJ2-5; D may correspond to TRBD1 or TRBD2 (6 bases each). Germline V gene sequence: CDR1 SQVTM, CDR2 ANQGSEA. The V end lost 6 bases, the J end lost 6 bases, and 29 bases lay between the germline ends. The CDR3 is made up of 17 amino acids. For the CDR3, the DNA is TGCAGCGTCGGGCGGAGGTTTGGGGGGCAGGTTGGACAGACCCAGTACTTC. It specifies CSVGRRFGGQVGQTQYF. Together with reference TRBV29-1 and TRBJ2-5, the CDR3 gives the full variable domain: SAVISQKPSRDICQRGTSLTIQCQVDSQVTMMFWYRQQPGQSLTLIATANQGSEATYESGFVIDKFPISRPNLTFSTLTVSNMSPEDSSIYLCSVGRRFGGQVGQTQYFGPGTRLLVL.

The chain links TRBV30 to TRBJ2-3; 7 positions agree with TRBD2. The CDR3 extends over 16 amino acids. The V and J ends lost 0 bases and 2 bases, in that order; junction bases with no gene match: 8. Looked up from germline, CDR1 is GTSNPN and CDR2 is SVGIG (reference sequence). The CDR3 here is CAWSVFDAGDTDTQYF. CDR3 in DNA: TGTGCCTGGAGTGTGTTTGATGCGGGGGACACAGATACGCAGTATTTT. Full variable domain (remainder filled in from reference TRBV30 and TRBJ2-3): SQTIHQWPATLVQPVGSPLSLECTVEGTSNPNLYWYRQAAGRGLQLLFYSVGIGQISSEVPQNLSASRPQDRQFILSSKKLLLSDSGFYLCAWSVFDAGDTDTQYFGPGTRLTVL.

This clonotype was counted a few times. The rearrangement uses TRBV20-1 and TRBJ2-3; either TRBD1 or TRBD2 may supply D (5 bases each). Germline CDR1 and CDR2: DFQATT and SNEGSKA (reference sequence). The V gene lost 5 bases and the J gene lost 0 bases, with 21 bases spanning the gap. The CDR3 runs to 17 residues. The CDR3 DNA is TGCAGTGCTCCAGAGTACCAGGGACGGTTTAGCACAGATACGCAGTATTTT. Its protein product is CSAPEYQGRFSTDTQYF.

The genes are TRBV25-1 and TRBJ2-4, with D perhaps matching TRBD2 (7 bases). The closer fit of TRBJ2-7 to the DNA end suggests the J call may be wrong. Germline V gene data show CDR1 as MGHDK and CDR2 as SYGVNS. This CDR3 region has 14 residues. The CDR3 spells CASSRGGLGYEQYF. The CDR3 DNA is TGTGCCAGCAGTAGGGGGGGGCTTGGATACGAGCAGTACTTC.

For this clonotype: The junction shows a germline mismatch at one end, possibly a read error. The chain links TRBV9 to TRBJ2-3, with D tentatively TRBD1 or TRBD2 (5 bases each). Germline V CDR1 and CDR2: SGDLS, YYNGEE. This CDR3 spans 17 amino acids. The CDR3 sequence is CASSPGWGIASTDRQYF. In nucleotides, the CDR3 is TGTGCCAGCAGCCCCGGATGGGGGATAGCGAGCACAGATAGGCAGTATTTT.

V and J are TRBV18 and TRBJ1-1; a weak D match, TRBD1 (6 bases). V lost 5 bases to trimming and J lost 5 bases, with 18 bases between them. The length of the CDR3 is 15 residues. Germline CDR1 and CDR2: KGHSH and LQKENI. CDR3: CASSEVTSRGTEAFF. CDR3 in DNA: TGTGCCAGCTCAGAAGTCACTTCCAGGGGAACTGAAGCTTTCTTT. The variable domain in full, with the rest retrieved from reference TRBV18 and TRBJ1-1, is NAGVMQNPRHLVRRRGQEARLRCSPMKGHSHVYWYRQLPEEGLKFMVYLQKENIIDESGMPKERFSAEFPKEGPSILRIQQVVRGDSAAYFCASSEVTSRGTEAFFGQGTRLTVV.

There are a few counts of this clonotype. V usage is TRBV29-1 and J usage is TRBJ2-5, with 11 bases identical to TRBD2. CDR1 and CDR2 from the germline V gene are SQVTM and ANQGSEA. CDR3 length equals 21 residues. J was trimmed by 5 bases and V by 0 bases; bases with no gene match: 23. The CDR3 region is CSVEERSGTSGSVPSKETQYF. The CDR3 DNA follows: TGCAGCGTTGAAGAAAGGTCGGGTACTAGCGGGAGCGTTCCCAGCAAGGAGACCCAGTACTTC.

This clonotype was observed many times. V usage is TRBV28 and J usage is TRBJ2-7; D call uncertain. This CDR3 has 13 amino acids. CDR1 and CDR2 from the germline V gene are MDHEN and SYDVKM. V was pared by 5 bases and J by 3 bases, with 11 bases between. Here the CDR3 reads CASSLNPLYEQYF. The CDR3, as DNA: TGTGCCAGCAGTCTCAATCCCCTCTACGAGCAGTACTTC.

This clonotype has a handful of counts. J is TRBJ2-5 and V is TRBV15; D uncertain. The V and J ends lost 0 bases and 2 bases respectively, with 7 bases between them. Germline lookup yields CDR1 LNHNV and CDR2 YYDKDF (reference sequence). This CDR3 has 14 amino acids. CDR3 DNA sequence: TGTGCCACCAGCAGAGATCTGGTACAAGAGACCCAGTACTTC. Translation gives CATSRDLVQETQYF.

V and J are TRBV25-1 and TRBJ2-3, with a weak D call TRBD2 (5 bases). This CDR3 has 13 residues. The germline V gene has CDR1 MGHDK and CDR2 SYGVNS. Trimming removed 2 bases at V and 4 bases at J, with 7 bases between. The CDR3 protein is CASSESGSDTQYF. CDR3 bases: TGTGCCAGCAGTGAAAGCGGATCAGATACGCAGTATTTT.

This clonotype was recorded only once. The chain couples TRBV5-1 to TRBJ1-4; D remains unclear. Trimming cost V 4 bases and J 3 bases, with 13 bases left between them. CDR1 is SGHRS and CDR2 is YFSETQ in the germline V gene. The CDR3 covers 15 residues. The chain's CDR3 is CASSPGPPANEKLFF. The CDR3 bases are TGCGCCAGCAGCCCAGGACCACCGGCTAATGAAAAACTGTTTTTT.

The V gene is TRBV30, the J gene TRBJ2-7; D ambiguous. Germline V CDR1 and CDR2: GTSNPN, SVGIG (reference sequence). This CDR3 spans 11 amino acids. The V end lost 0 bases, the J end lost 6 bases, and 6 bases lay between the germline ends. In DNA, the CDR3 is TGTGCCTGGAGTGTCGGCCCCGAGCAGTACTTC. It specifies CAWSVGPEQYF.